This TCR beta chain is from a study of cytomegalovirus exposure and HLA in healthy donors. Study-wide results and caveats: Several of the most significant clusters were apparently associated with common viral pathogens in a later analysis. A later analysis associated roughly 15,000 TCR beta sequences with HLA alleles at a 0.05 false discovery rate.

Nominal health characterized the donors when sampled, though unrecorded immune exposures were likely. The ends were cut back, 4 bases at V and 6 bases at J, with 14 bases in the middle. CDR1 and CDR2 from the germline V gene are SGDLS and YYNGEE. There are 14 residues in the CDR3. Primers included in the PCR were 60 Vbeta and 13 Jbeta primers. The method was immunoSEQ multiplex PCR; TCRdb's version includes in-frame clones alone and lacks a portion of them. The repertoire holds roughly 100,000 clones, about 81% seen once, with approximately 1.2% in the top ten. Note on this clone: What it binds is unknown.

The chain joins TRBV9 to TRBJ2-4; D might be TRBD2 (6 bases). The TCR sequence derives from a man younger than 40 in good health and CMV-seronegative. The sequenced sample was PBMCs. CDR3 nucleotide sequence: TGTGCCAGCAGCTCAGGAGGGAACGTAAACATTCAGTACTTC. Its protein product is CASSSGGNVNIQYF.